This entry lists 17 T cell receptor beta chains sequenced from one sample in a study of blood T cells in healthy people across ages. A J-beta primer mix and a sample-barcoded 5' primer were used in a second PCR of roughly 7 to 12 cycles. Each CDR3 protein is one row after TCRdb ran MiXCR on the 5' RACE reads. The sample records under 1,100,000 distinct CDR3 sequences, 25% being singletons. These sequences were also reported in another study, on T cells of mothers and their children.

Sequencing was carried out using blood. The receptors were gathered from a girl aged 2 to 9 in good health.

This rearrangement joins TRBV9 to TRBJ1-2, with D possibly being TRBD1 (5 bases). V was trimmed by 3 bases and J by 0 bases, leaving 9 bases between them. CDR1 and CDR2 (germline): SGDLS, YYNGEE. This CDR3 is built from 14 residues. CDR3 region: CASSEDTANYGYTF. The CDR3, as DNA: TGTGCCAGCAGCGAGGACACCGCTAACTATGGCTACACCTTC.

This clonotype was seen a few times. The chain carries TRBV4-1 and TRBJ2-7, with a weak D call TRBD1 (5 bases). The germline V gene has CDR1 MGHRA and CDR2 YSYEKL. The length of the CDR3 is 15 residues. V lost 1 base to trimming and J lost 0 bases, with 10 bases between them. CDR3 coding DNA: TGCGCCAGCAGCCAAGTCTGGGGCAGCTCCTACGAGCAGTACTTC. Its translation: CASSQVWGSSYEQYF.

The rearrangement joins TRBV7-2 to TRBJ1-4; D gene unclear. V was clipped by 5 bases and J by 3 bases, with 13 bases between them. CDR1 and CDR2 (germline): SGHTA, FQGNSA. The CDR3 spans 15 residues. CDR3 nucleotides: TGTGCCAGCAGCCATAAACTGGACCCTAATGAAAAACTGTTTTTT. Residues: CASSHKLDPNEKLFF. Together with reference TRBV7-2 and TRBJ1-4, the CDR3 gives the full variable domain: GAGVSQSPSNKVTEKGKDVELRCDPISGHTALYWYRQSLGQGLEFLIYFQGNSAPDKSGLPSDRFSAERTGGSVSTLTIQRTQQEDSAVYLCASSHKLDPNEKLFFGSGTQLSVL.

This chain links TRBV29-1 with TRBJ2-1, with 12 bases matching TRBD2. Trimming took 4 bases from V and 0 from J; bases not matched to a gene: 13. From germline, CDR1 is SQVTM and CDR2 ANQGSEA. The CDR3 spans 19 residues. The CDR3 DNA follows: TGCAGCGTTGTAGTTGGAGCTAGCGGGAGGGAGGGCTCCTACAATGAGCAGTTCTTC. Its protein is CSVVVGASGREGSYNEQFF.

The V and J genes are TRBV11-2 and TRBJ2-1, with D perhaps TRBD2 (6 bases). Trimming took 2 bases from V and 9 from J, leaving 14 bases between them. The V gene's germline CDR1 is SGHAT and CDR2 FQNNGV. The CDR3 is 14 residues long. In DNA form, the CDR3 reads TGTGCCAGCAGCTTAATCTCCGGGAGTGGTGAGCAGTTCTTC. It encodes CASSLISGSGEQFF.

The V call is TRBV10-2, the J call TRBJ1-4; no clear D. Germline loops: CDR1 WSHSY, CDR2 SAAADI. The germline V and J ends were trimmed by 8 bases and 4 bases, with 17 bases remaining between them. This CDR3 region has 15 residues. The CDR3 DNA reads TGCGCCAGCCGTGGTCTAATGGGATATAATGAAAAACTGTTTTTT. Amino acids: CASRGLMGYNEKLFF.

The table lists this clonotype with a count of one. This sequence joins TRBV13 and TRBJ1-6; D perhaps matches TRBD1 (5 bases). V was pared by 4 bases and J by 7 bases, with 14 bases between. Per germline, CDR1 PRHDT and CDR2 FYEKMQ (reference sequence). CDR3 length equals 15 residues. The DNA for the CDR3 is TGTGCCAGCAGCTCCGGGACCCGGGGAAATTCACCCCTCCACTTT. Translated: CASSSGTRGNSPLHF.

Written as DNA, the CDR3 is TGTGCCAGCAGTTTATCGAGTTCTCAGGGGAGGAATCAGCCCCAGCATTTT. Residues: CASSLSSSQGRNQPQHF. The V and J genes are TRBV12-3 or TRBV12-4 and TRBJ1-5; TRBD1 might be the D (6 bases). The CDR3 consists of 17 residues. Trimming left V 2 bases short and J 4 bases short, with 18 bases between.

This clonotype was seen only a few times. This chain links TRBV6-6 with TRBJ2-1, with 8 bases identical to TRBD1. Germline CDR1 and CDR2: MNHNY and SVGAGI (reference sequence). CDR3 size: 15 residues. Trimming cost V 5 bases and J 6 bases; bases outside gene matches: 9. CDR3 nucleotide sequence: TGTGCCAGCAGTGGATCAGGGGGCGAAAGCAATGAGCAGTTCTTC. Amino acids: CASSGSGGESNEQFF.

V is TRBV28 and J is TRBJ2-3, with D perhaps TRBD2 (6 bases). This CDR3 region has 16 residues. The V gene lost 3 bases and the J gene lost 0 bases, with 13 bases spanning the gap. The germline gives CDR1 MDHEN, CDR2 SYDVKM. The CDR3 nucleotides are TGTGCCAGCAGTTTCTCCCTCGGGACTAGCACAGATACGCAGTATTTT. Translating it yields CASSFSLGTSTDTQYF.

V is TRBV24-1 and J is TRBJ2-1; D tentatively fits TRBD1 or TRBD2 (6 bases each). This CDR3 is built from 14 residues. V lost 1 base, J lost 6 bases, and 9 bases lay in between. Germline V gives CDR1 KGHDR, CDR2 SFDVKD. The CDR3 sequence: CATSDLGGGNEQFF. CDR3 bases: TGTGCCACCAGTGATTTAGGGGGAGGCAATGAGCAGTTCTTC.

This rearrangement joins TRBV12-3 or TRBV12-4 to TRBJ2-3; 9 bases line up with TRBD2. Germline trimming cut 3 bases from V and 1 base from J; bases unmatched to any gene: 14. This CDR3 has 19 amino acids. The CDR3 nucleotides read TGTGCCAGCAGTTTTCTTCTGGGTGCGGGGGGGAGGGGCACAGATACGCAGTATTTT. Its protein is CASSFLLGAGGRGTDTQYF.

This clonotype was picked up one time. This sequence joins TRBV19 and TRBJ1-2; D unclear. The CDR3 is 13 amino acids. CDR1 LNHDA and CDR2 SQIVND come from the germline V gene (reference sequence). The V and J ends lost 5 bases and 3 bases respectively, with 10 bases between them. The CDR3 reads CASSVRGDYGYTF. The CDR3, as DNA: TGTGCCAGTAGTGTCCGGGGTGACTATGGCTACACCTTC.

The chain couples TRBV21-1 to TRBJ2-4; TRBD1 was called by the table and not checked on the DNA. TRBV21-1 is annotated as a pseudogene. This CDR3 contains 15 residues. The DNA of the CDR3 is TGTGCCACGCCCCTGTCTAAGTTAGCCAAAAACATTCAGTACTTC. Residues: CATPLSKLAKNIQYF.

This clonotype has a handful of counts. The V and J genes are TRBV24-1 and TRBJ2-2; D may be TRBD2 (6 bases). The V gene lost 10 bases and the J gene lost 5 bases, with 13 bases spanning the gap. Germline CDR1 is KGHDR and CDR2 is SFDVKD. The length of the CDR3 is 13 residues. The CDR3 is CATLEGLTGELFF. In DNA, the CDR3 is TGTGCCACACTCGAAGGACTAACCGGGGAGCTGTTTTTT.

This clonotype was seen ten or more times. V gene TRBV5-6 combines with J gene TRBJ1-1; 7 bases fit TRBD1. The CDR3 has 18 amino acids. With V trimmed by 0 bases and J by 1 base, 12 bases remained unmatched. CDR1 is SGHDT and CDR2 is YYEEEE in the germline V gene. The CDR3 protein is CASSLAGQYDRQNTEAFF. The CDR3 bases are TGTGCCAGCAGCTTGGCGGGACAGTACGACCGCCAGAACACTGAAGCTTTCTTT.

The CDR3 is CAAVGPRDTSPLHF. The CDR3 DNA sequence: TGTGCCGCAGTTGGTCCGAGGGATACTTCACCCCTCCACTTT. This chain joins TRBV6-1 and TRBJ1-6; D ambiguous. This CDR3 is built from 14 residues. Germline V gives CDR1 MNHNS, CDR2 SASEGT. V lost 11 bases to trimming and J lost 9 bases, with 20 bases between them.